The 29 T cell receptor beta chains listed next were all sequenced from one sample in a study of cytotoxic CD8 clonotypes in ibrutinib-treated CLL. TCRdb keeps only in-frame clones here, not all; method: immunoSEQ multiplex PCR. This sample has tens of thousands of clones; about 64% occur once, and the top ten carry 28%. The material sequenced was PBMCs, taken after 24 months of ibrutinib treatment. These receptors came from a human donor with chronic lymphocytic leukemia.

The rearrangement uses TRBV19 and TRBJ1-3; the D is unclear. V lost 4 bases, J lost 7 bases, and 11 bases lay in between. CDR1 and CDR2 (germline): LNHDA, SQIVND (reference sequence). The CDR3 length is 13 residues. The CDR3 sequence: CASSTALGNTIYF. CDR3 DNA: TGTGCCAGTAGTACCGCCCTGGGGAACACCATATATTTT.

This chain connects TRBV11-2 to TRBJ2-5; 7 bases are shared with TRBD1. Germline V gene sequence: CDR1 SGHAT, CDR2 FQNNGV. The CDR3 consists of 15 residues. Trimming at V came to 7 bases and at J to 7 bases, leaving 15 bases not matched to a gene. The CDR3 bases are TGTGCCAGCACCGGGCCCCACAGGGGCGGTTGGACCCAGTACTTC. Translated: CASTGPHRGGWTQYF.

This clone was picked up a small number of times. J is TRBJ1-6 and V is TRBV19; 8 bases map to TRBD1. Germline V gene sequence: CDR1 LNHDA, CDR2 SQIVND (reference sequence). This CDR3 region has 15 residues. After removal of 7 bases from V and 10 bases from J, the junction contained 12 bases not matched to a gene. The DNA of the CDR3 is TGTGCCAGTACTGACCAGACAGGGGCAGGCTCACCCCTCCACTTT. Translated: CASTDQTGAGSPLHF.

The rearrangement uses TRBV27 and TRBJ1-1; 9 bases line up with TRBD1. Germline V gene data show CDR1 as MNHEY and CDR2 as SMNVEV (reference sequence). This CDR3 comprises 14 residues. V dropped 10 bases and J dropped 0; count of bases not matched to a gene: 6. The CDR3 DNA follows: TGTGCCACCGCCGACAGGGGGTTGAACACTGAAGCTTTCTTT. Its protein product is CATADRGLNTEAFF.

V gene TRBV11-2 combines with J gene TRBJ1-4; possible D gene TRBD1, 5 bases. The CDR3 is 15 amino acids. Germline V gives CDR1 SGHAT, CDR2 FQNNGV. V dropped 1 base and J dropped 4 bases, with 10 bases sitting between them. CDR3 in DNA: TGTGCCAGCAGCTTAGTTGGGGGATATAATGAAAAACTGTTTTTT. Translation: CASSLVGGYNEKLFF.

This clone was seen only a few times. The chain uses TRBV2 and TRBJ2-7; TRBD2 aligns across 12 bases. The CDR3 runs 15 residues. The J segment lost 3 bases and the V segment lost 6 bases, leaving 6 bases of the junction unmatched. Germline values: CDR1 SNHLY, CDR2 FYNNEI. CDR3 DNA sequence: TGTGCCAGCAGGGCTAGCGGGGGGGCCCGCTACGAGCAGTACTTC. This sequence encodes CASRASGGARYEQYF.

This clone was observed many times. The sample has other DNA sequences that encode this CDR3 too. This chain connects TRBV5-1 to TRBJ2-1, with 14 bases identical to TRBD2. CDR3 length: 16 amino acids. Per the germline V gene, CDR1 is SGHRS and CDR2 is YFSETQ. Germline trimming cut 0 bases from V and 6 bases from J; bases unmatched to any gene: 2. The CDR3 DNA sequence: TGCGCCAGCAGCTTGGGCGGGACTAGCGGGGGCAATGAGCAGTTCTTC. Translated, it gives CASSLGGTSGGNEQFF.

This clone was observed a handful of times. The chain uses TRBV7-6 and TRBJ1-1, with D hard to call. The germline V gene encodes CDR1 SGHVS and CDR2 FNYEAQ. CDR3 length equals 13 residues. Trimming stripped 1 base from V and 1 base from J, with 4 bases between. CDR3 DNA: TGTGCCAGCAGCTTAGATCAGAACACTGAAGCTTTCTTT. This translates into CASSLDQNTEAFF.

This chain uses TRBV4-1 with TRBJ1-4, with D possibly TRBD1 on 6 matching bases. Trimming cost V 4 bases and J 5 bases, with 11 bases left between them. This CDR3 region has 14 residues. CDR1 MGHRA and CDR2 YSYEKL come from the germline V gene. The CDR3 is CASSPRTANEKLFF. As DNA, the CDR3 is TGCGCCAGCAGCCCGAGGACAGCGAATGAAAAACTGTTTTTT.

This chain connects TRBV12-5 to TRBJ2-3; D gene uncertain. Germline V gene sequence: CDR1 LGHNT, CDR2 FRNRAP. The length of the CDR3 is 14 residues. V lost 6 bases, J lost 0 bases, and 10 bases lay in between. The CDR3 DNA reads as TGTGCTAGTGGCCCAAGGGCTAGCACAGATACGCAGTATTTT. The encoded protein is CASGPRASTDTQYF.

The V gene is TRBV15, the J gene TRBJ1-2, with no clear D. V was trimmed by 2 bases and J by 4 bases, leaving 14 bases between them. There are 15 residues in the CDR3. Per germline, CDR1 LNHNV and CDR2 YYDKDF (reference sequence). The chain's CDR3 is CATSRSSGFVYGYTF. The DNA of the CDR3 is TGTGCCACCAGCAGATCTTCTGGTTTCGTCTATGGCTACACCTTC.

This rearrangement joins TRBV19 to TRBJ1-2; D not resolved. Germline V lookup: CDR1 LNHDA, CDR2 SQIVND (reference sequence). V was shortened by 3 bases and J by 3 bases, with 11 bases between the two germline ends. The CDR3 loop spans 14 amino acids. The CDR3 loop reads CASSIGVGYYGYTF. CDR3 bases: TGTGCCAGTAGTATTGGGGTAGGCTACTATGGCTACACCTTC. Variable domain in full (rest from reference TRBV19 and TRBJ1-2): DGGITQSPKYLFRKEGQNVTLSCEQNLNHDAMYWYRQDPGQGLRLIYYSQIVNDFQKGDIAEGYSVSREKKESFPLTVTSAQKNPTAFYLCASSIGVGYYGYTFGSGTRLTVV.

The chain joins TRBV5-5 to TRBJ2-1; possibly TRBD2 for D (7 bases). Germline values: CDR1 SGHKS, CDR2 YYEKEE (reference sequence). This CDR3 has 15 residues. With 1 base removed from V and 5 bases from J, the gap between germline ends came to 13 bases. As DNA, the CDR3 is TGTGCCAGCAGCTTGTTTGCGGGGGCCGACAATGAGCAGTTCTTC. Its protein product is CASSLFAGADNEQFF.

CDR3 bases: TGTGCCAGCAGCGTAGGGGGGTGGACTGAAGCTTTCTTT. The encoded protein is CASSVGGWTEAFF. The chain combines TRBV9 with TRBJ1-1; tentatively, D is TRBD1 (5 bases). The CDR3 spans 13 residues. With 0 bases removed from V and 5 bases from J, the gap between germline ends came to 8 bases. CDR1 is SGDLS, CDR2 YYNGEE, per germline.

The genes are TRBV4-1 and TRBJ2-7, with unresolved D. Deletions cut 2 bases from V and 2 bases from J, with 13 bases between. The CDR3 has 15 residues. Germline CDR1 is MGHRA and CDR2 is YSYEKL. CDR3 nucleotides: TGCGCCAGCAGCCAACCGGGTCTTGGTACCTACGAGCAGTACTTC. This encodes CASSQPGLGTYEQYF.

V is TRBV4-2 and J is TRBJ2-3, with 14 nucleotides matching TRBD2. The CDR3 totals 17 residues. Germline CDR1 LGHNA, CDR2 YNFKEQ. V dropped 2 bases and J dropped 6; count of bases not matched to a gene: 7. The DNA for the CDR3 is TGTGCCAGCAGCCAACTGACTAGCGGGGGGGCACTGGATACGCAGTATTTT. This translates into CASSQLTSGGALDTQYF.

This clone has just a few counts. V usage is TRBV2 and J usage is TRBJ2-7; TRBD2 matches at 8 bases. With V trimmed by 7 bases and J by 4 bases, 9 bases remained unmatched. The CDR3 is 14 amino acids. Germline V gene lookup returns CDR1 SNHLY and CDR2 FYNNEI. The CDR3 loop reads CASKPASGLYEQYF. CDR3 nucleotide sequence: TGTGCCAGCAAGCCCGCTAGCGGGCTGTACGAGCAGTACTTC.

The V and J genes are TRBV2 and TRBJ1-6; possibly TRBD1 for D (6 bases). CDR1 is SNHLY, CDR2 FYNNEI, per germline. Trimming shortened V by 5 bases and J by 7 bases, and 15 bases separated the two germline ends. The CDR3 totals 15 residues. The CDR3: CASSKNRVENSPLHF. The CDR3 DNA reads as TGTGCCAGCAGTAAAAACAGGGTGGAGAATTCACCCCTCCACTTT.

This clone occurred a few times. J is TRBJ2-5 and V is TRBV19; D is unclear. The CDR3 is made up of 16 amino acids. Trimming took 7 bases from V and 1 from J, leaving 19 bases between them. Germline V gives CDR1 LNHDA, CDR2 SQIVND (reference sequence). The DNA of the CDR3 is TGTGCCAGTACCTCCCGGGTTGGCGGAGCCCAAGAGACCCAGTACTTC. Amino acids: CASTSRVGGAQETQYF.

This chain uses TRBV2 with TRBJ2-7; no firm D call. The V end lost 4 bases, the J end lost 1 base, and 8 bases lay between the germline ends. The CDR3 consists of 13 residues. Germline CDR1 and CDR2: SNHLY and FYNNEI. Written as DNA, the CDR3 is TGTGCCAGCAGTGCCATTACTTCCTACGAGCAGTACTTC. Encoded protein: CASSAITSYEQYF. The whole variable domain, filled in from reference TRBV2 and TRBJ2-7, reads EPEVTQTPSHQVTQMGQEVILRCVPISNHLYFYWYRQILGQKVEFLVSFYNNEISEKSEIFDDQFSVERPDGSNFTLKIRSTKLEDSAMYFCASSAITSYEQYFGPGTRLTVT.

The chain links TRBV19 to TRBJ2-2, with 7 bases aligning to TRBD1. CDR3 length: 15 amino acids. CDR1 is LNHDA and CDR2 is SQIVND in the germline V gene (reference sequence). With V trimmed by 4 bases and J by 2 bases, 4 bases remained unmatched. The DNA for the CDR3 is TGTGCCAGTAGTAACCGGGACAGAAACACCGGGGAGCTGTTTTTT. It translates to CASSNRDRNTGELFF.

J is TRBJ2-6 and V is TRBV29-1; D is unresolved. The CDR3 covers 14 residues. The V end was cut by 3 bases, the J end by 3 bases, with 9 bases between. Looked up from germline, CDR1 is SQVTM and CDR2 is ANQGSEA. The CDR3 bases are TGCAGCGTTGATGGGGTAAATGGGGCCAACGTCCTGACTTTC. It specifies CSVDGVNGANVLTF.

V gene TRBV5-1 combines with J gene TRBJ1-2, with 10 bases lining up with TRBD1. Germline lookup yields CDR1 SGHRS and CDR2 YFSETQ. This CDR3 comprises 14 residues. V lost 7 bases to trimming and J lost 3 bases; unmatched junction nucleotides: 6. The CDR3 region has the DNA TGCGCCAGCGGATCGGGACAGGGGTACTATGGCTACACCTTC. It encodes CASGSGQGYYGYTF.

The rearrangement links TRBV10-1 to TRBJ1-5; D remains unclear. Deletions cut 4 bases from V and 4 bases from J, with 11 bases between. Germline loops: CDR1 WNHNN, CDR2 SYGVQD (reference sequence). The length of the CDR3 is 14 residues. CDR3 bases: TGCGCCAGCAGTGCTGGAGCGGTTAATCAGCCCCAGCATTTT. Translated, it gives CASSAGAVNQPQHF.

This chain joins TRBV5-8 and TRBJ2-2; 7 positions agree with TRBD2. Per germline, CDR1 SGHTS and CDR2 YDEGEE. The ends lost 2 bases at V and 1 base at J; junction bases unmatched: 5. This CDR3 comprises 16 residues. The CDR3 coding sequence is TGTGCCAGCAGCTTAGGGCTAGCGGTGAACACCGGGGAGCTGTTTTTT. It codes for CASSLGLAVNTGELFF.

J is TRBJ2-7 and V is TRBV29-1; D ambiguous. The CDR3 sequence is 12 residues long. CDR1 and CDR2 (germline): SQVTM, ANQGSEA. The V and J ends lost 5 bases and 3 bases respectively, with 11 bases between them. CDR3 protein: CSVSGWDYEQYF. The CDR3 DNA reads TGCAGCGTTTCCGGTTGGGACTACGAGCAGTACTTC.

J is TRBJ2-2 and V is TRBV5-6; D ambiguous. The V gene's germline CDR1 is SGHDT and CDR2 YYEEEE. The CDR3 extends over 18 amino acids. Trimming shortened V by 2 bases and J by 0 bases, and 17 bases separated the two germline ends. In DNA, the CDR3 is TGTGCCAGCAGCTTCCGACGACATAGCAGTACGAACACCGGGGAGCTGTTTTTT. The encoded protein is CASSFRRHSSTNTGELFF.

This clone was found once. The chain has TRBV21-1 and TRBJ2-5; the D call in the table, TRBD2, was not verified against the DNA. TRBV21-1 is assigned pseudogene status. The CDR3 has 13 residues. The CDR3 sequence: CASSSREGETQYF. CDR3 DNA sequence: TGTGCCAGCAGCAGCAGGGAGGGAGAGACCCAGTACTTC.

The rearrangement links TRBV7-8 to TRBJ1-2; 9 nucleotides line up with TRBD1. The V gene's germline CDR1 is SGHVS and CDR2 FQNEAQ. J gave up 3 bases and V 5 bases, and 7 bases lay outside the gene matches. CDR3 size: 15 residues. In DNA, the CDR3 is TGTGCCAGCAGCCCCCGGGACAGGGTACACTATGGCTACACCTTC. It encodes CASSPRDRVHYGYTF. Complete variable domain (other parts from reference TRBV7-8 and TRBJ1-2): GAGVSQSPRYKVAKRGQDVALRCDPISGHVSLFWYQQALGQGPEFLTYFQNEAQLDKSGLPSDRFFAERPEGSVSTLKIQRTQQEDSAVYLCASSPRDRVHYGYTFGSGTRLTVV.